One TCR beta chain is described in this entry. The data were produced by immunoSEQ multiplex PCR, yet TCRdb's version contains in-frame clones alone and is incomplete. The sample records over 50,000 clones, 80% to 95% being singletons. This record comes from a study of OX40 agonist ivuxolimab in advanced cancers. Sequencing used CD4+ or CD8+ T cells sorted from blood, obtained in a trial of the OX40 agonist ivuxolimab. The receptor's source is an adult with an advanced solid tumor such as melanoma, head and neck, liver or kidney cancer.

CDR3 sequence reads: CSVEGYRLGQETQYF. The CDR3 DNA is TGCAGCGTTGAAGGGTACAGGTTAGGCCAAGAGACCCAGTACTTC. This chain uses TRBV29-1 with TRBJ2-5, with D possibly matching TRBD1 (5 bases). The CDR3 totals 15 residues. The germline V gene has CDR1 SQVTM and CDR2 ANQGSEA. V lost 1 base and J lost 1, with 13 bases in between. The entire variable domain, with the rest obtained from reference TRBV29-1 and TRBJ2-5, is as follows: SAVISQKPSRDICQRGTSLTIQCQVDSQVTMMFWYRQQPGQSLTLIATANQGSEATYESGFVIDKFPISRPNLTFSTLTVSNMSPEDSSIYLCSVEGYRLGQETQYFGPGTRLLVL.